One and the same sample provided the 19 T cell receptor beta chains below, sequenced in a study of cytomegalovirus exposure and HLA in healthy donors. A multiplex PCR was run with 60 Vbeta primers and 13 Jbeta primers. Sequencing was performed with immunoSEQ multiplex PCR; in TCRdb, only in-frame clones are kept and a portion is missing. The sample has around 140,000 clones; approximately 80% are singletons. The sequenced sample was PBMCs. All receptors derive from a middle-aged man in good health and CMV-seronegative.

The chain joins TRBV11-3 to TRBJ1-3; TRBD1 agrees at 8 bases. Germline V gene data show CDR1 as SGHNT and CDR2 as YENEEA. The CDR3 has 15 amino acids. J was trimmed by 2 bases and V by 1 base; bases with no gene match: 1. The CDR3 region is CASSLGTGTGNTIYF. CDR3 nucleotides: TGTGCCAGCAGCTTAGGGACAGGGACTGGAAACACCATATATTTT.

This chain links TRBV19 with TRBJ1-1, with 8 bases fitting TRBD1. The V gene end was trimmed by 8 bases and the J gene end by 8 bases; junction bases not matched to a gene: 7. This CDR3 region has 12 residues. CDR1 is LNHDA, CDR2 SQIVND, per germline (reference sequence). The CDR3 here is CASLHRGGEAFF. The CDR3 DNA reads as TGTGCCAGTCTCCACAGGGGGGGGGAAGCTTTCTTT.

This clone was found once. The DNA for the CDR3 is TGTGCCAGCAGCTCCTCCAGGACAGATTATAGCAATCAGCCCCAGCATTTT. This sequence encodes CASSSSRTDYSNQPQHF. The chain employs TRBV5-6 and TRBJ1-5; weak D call: TRBD1 (6 bases). Germline values: CDR1 SGHDT, CDR2 YYEEEE. The CDR3 sequence is 17 residues long. V gave up 3 bases and J gave up 0 bases, with 16 bases separating them. Complete variable domain (other parts from reference TRBV5-6 and TRBJ1-5): DAGVTQSPTHLIKTRGQQVTLRCSPKSGHDTVSWYQQALGQGPQFIFQYYEEEERQRGNFPDRFSGHQFPNYSSELNVNALLLGDSALYLCASSSSRTDYSNQPQHFGDGTRLSIL.

The CDR3 nucleotides read TGTGCCATCAGGGGGCTTTTGAACACTGAAGCTTTCTTT. Its protein is CAIRGLLNTEAFF. The gene calls are TRBV2 and TRBJ1-1; 8 bases match TRBD1. CDR1 is SNHLY, CDR2 FYNNEI, per germline. This CDR3 is built from 13 residues. The junction had 4 bases not matched to a gene; V was cut back by 10 bases and J by 0 bases.

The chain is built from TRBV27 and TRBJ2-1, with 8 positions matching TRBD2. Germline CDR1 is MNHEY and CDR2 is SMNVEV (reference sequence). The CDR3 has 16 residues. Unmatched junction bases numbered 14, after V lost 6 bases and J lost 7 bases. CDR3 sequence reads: CASRIRSGGAQNEQFF. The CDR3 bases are TGTGCCAGCAGAATTAGAAGCGGGGGAGCGCAAAATGAGCAGTTCTTC.

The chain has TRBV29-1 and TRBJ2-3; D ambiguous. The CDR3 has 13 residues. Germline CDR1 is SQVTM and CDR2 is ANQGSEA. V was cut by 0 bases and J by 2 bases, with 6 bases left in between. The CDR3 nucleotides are TGCAGCGTTGAAGAGCGCCCCACAGATACGCAGTATTTT. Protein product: CSVEERPTDTQYF.

As DNA, the CDR3 is TGTGCCAGCAGGGACAGGAATAATTCACCCCTCCACTTT. It encodes CASRDRNNSPLHF. This chain joins TRBV6-5 and TRBJ1-6; TRBD1 agrees at 7 bases. This CDR3 has 13 amino acids. Per germline, CDR1 MNHEY and CDR2 SVGAGI. The V gene end was trimmed by 6 bases and the J gene end by 5 bases; junction bases not matched to a gene: 1.

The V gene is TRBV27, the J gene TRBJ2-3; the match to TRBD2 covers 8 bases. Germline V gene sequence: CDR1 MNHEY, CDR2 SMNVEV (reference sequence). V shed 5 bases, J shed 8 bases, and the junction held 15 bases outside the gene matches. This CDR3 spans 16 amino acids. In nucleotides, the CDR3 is TGTGCCAGCAGTCAGATCAGGACTAGCTTGTCGGGTACGCAGTATTTT. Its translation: CASSQIRTSLSGTQYF.

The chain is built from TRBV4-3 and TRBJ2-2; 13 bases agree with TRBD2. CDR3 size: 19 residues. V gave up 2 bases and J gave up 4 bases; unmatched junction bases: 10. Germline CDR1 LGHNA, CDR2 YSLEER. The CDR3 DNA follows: TGCGCCAGCAGCCAATTCCAGACTAGCGGGGGGCCCCCCACCGGGGAGCTGTTTTTT. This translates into CASSQFQTSGGPPTGELFF.

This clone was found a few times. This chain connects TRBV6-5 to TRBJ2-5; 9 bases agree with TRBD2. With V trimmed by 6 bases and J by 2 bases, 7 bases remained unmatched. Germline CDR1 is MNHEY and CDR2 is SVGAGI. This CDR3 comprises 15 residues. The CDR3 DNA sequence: TGTGCCAGCAGCCGTACTAGCGGGCCACAAGAGACCCAGTACTTC. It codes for CASSRTSGPQETQYF.

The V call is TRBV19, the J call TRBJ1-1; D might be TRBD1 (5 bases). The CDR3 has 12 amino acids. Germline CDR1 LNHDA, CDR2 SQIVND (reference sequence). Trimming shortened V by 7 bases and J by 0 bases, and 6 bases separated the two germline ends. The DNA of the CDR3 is TGTGCCAGTAAACAGGTGAACACTGAAGCTTTCTTT. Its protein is CASKQVNTEAFF.

CDR3 sequence (DNA): TGCAGCGTTGAGGGGGGACTGCAGTTCACAGATACGCAGTATTTT. As protein: CSVEGGLQFTDTQYF. The rearrangement uses TRBV29-1 and TRBJ2-3, with D perhaps TRBD2 (6 bases). V dropped 3 bases and J dropped 2 bases, with 15 bases sitting between them. CDR1 is SQVTM and CDR2 is ANQGSEA in the germline V gene. This CDR3 spans 15 amino acids.

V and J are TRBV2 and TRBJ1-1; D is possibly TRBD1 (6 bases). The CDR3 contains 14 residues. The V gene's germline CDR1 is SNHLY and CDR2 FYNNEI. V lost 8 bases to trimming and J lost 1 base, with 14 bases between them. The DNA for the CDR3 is TGTGCCAGCGGAGGACAGTTAGCGAACACTGAAGCTTTCTTT. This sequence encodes CASGGQLANTEAFF.

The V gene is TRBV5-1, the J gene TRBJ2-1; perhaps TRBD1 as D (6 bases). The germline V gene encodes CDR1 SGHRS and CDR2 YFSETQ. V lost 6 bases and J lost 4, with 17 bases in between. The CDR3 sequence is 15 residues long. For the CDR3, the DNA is TGCGCCAGCACTCGTGAGCTAGGGACATACAATGAGCAGTTCTTC. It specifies CASTRELGTYNEQFF.

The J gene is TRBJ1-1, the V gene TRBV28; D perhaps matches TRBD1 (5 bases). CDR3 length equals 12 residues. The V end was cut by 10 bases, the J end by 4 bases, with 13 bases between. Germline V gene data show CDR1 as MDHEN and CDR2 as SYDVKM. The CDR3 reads CATSTGVTEAFF. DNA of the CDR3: TGTGCCACTTCAACGGGGGTCACTGAAGCTTTCTTT.

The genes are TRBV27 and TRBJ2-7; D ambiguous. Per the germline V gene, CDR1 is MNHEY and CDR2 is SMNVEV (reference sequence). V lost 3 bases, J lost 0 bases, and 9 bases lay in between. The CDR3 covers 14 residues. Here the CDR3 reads CASSLRISSYEQYF. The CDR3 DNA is TGTGCCAGCAGTTTGAGGATTAGCTCCTACGAGCAGTACTTC.

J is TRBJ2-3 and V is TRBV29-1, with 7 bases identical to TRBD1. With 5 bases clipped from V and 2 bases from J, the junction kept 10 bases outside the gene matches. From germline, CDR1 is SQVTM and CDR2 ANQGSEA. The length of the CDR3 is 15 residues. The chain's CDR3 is CSVLGGIGHTDTQYF. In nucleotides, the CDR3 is TGCAGCGTTTTAGGGGGCATCGGGCACACAGATACGCAGTATTTT.

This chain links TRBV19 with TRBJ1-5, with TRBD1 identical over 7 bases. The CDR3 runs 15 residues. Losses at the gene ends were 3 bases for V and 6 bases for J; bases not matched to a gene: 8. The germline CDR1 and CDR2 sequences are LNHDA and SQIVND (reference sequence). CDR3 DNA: TGTGCCAGTAGTATCGGACAGGAGACAAGTCAGCCCCAGCATTTT. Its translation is CASSIGQETSQPQHF.

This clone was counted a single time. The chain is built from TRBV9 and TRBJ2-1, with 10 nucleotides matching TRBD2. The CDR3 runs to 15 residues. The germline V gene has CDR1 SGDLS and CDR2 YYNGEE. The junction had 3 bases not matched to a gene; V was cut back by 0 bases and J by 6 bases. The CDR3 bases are TGTGCCAGCAGCGTAGCCCTAGCGGGGGCCAATGAGCAGTTCTTC. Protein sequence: CASSVALAGANEQFF.